The 7 T cell receptor beta chains listed next were all sequenced from one sample in a study of blood T cell repertoires in COVID-19. The method was immunoSEQ multiplex PCR; TCRdb's version includes in-frame clones alone and lacks a portion of them. The sample lists roughly 150,000 clones, roughly 88% seen once, with around 9.8% in the top ten. Sequenced: peripheral blood. These receptors came from a woman between 50 and 59 years old with acute or convalescent COVID-19.

V and J are TRBV4-3 and TRBJ2-3, with TRBD2 identical over 9 bases. The CDR3 is made up of 15 amino acids. Germline CDR1 reads LGHNA; CDR2 reads YSLEER. V trimming: 0 bases; J trimming: 8 bases; junction bases outside the gene matches: 6. CDR3 DNA sequence: TGCGCCAGCAGCCAAGAAGTCACAGCGGGAGGTACGCAGTATTTT. The encoded protein is CASSQEVTAGGTQYF.

The rearrangement uses TRBV6-2 or TRBV6-3 and TRBJ1-1, with TRBD1 matching 10 bases. This CDR3 has 16 residues. After removal of 6 bases from V and 1 base from J, the junction contained 8 bases not matched to a gene. Germline V gives CDR1 MNHEY, CDR2 SVGEGT. Here the CDR3 reads CASSSGTGAQNTEAFF. The CDR3 region has the DNA TGTGCCAGCAGCTCCGGGACAGGGGCCCAGAACACTGAAGCTTTCTTT.

The chain is built from TRBV3-1 (or the pseudogene TRBV3-2) and TRBJ1-2; D ambiguous. The CDR3 loop spans 12 amino acids. V was clipped by 3 bases and J by 8 bases, with 10 bases between them. Germline V gene data show CDR1 as LGHDT and CDR2 as YNNKEL (reference sequence). The CDR3 sequence: CASSHQNGGYTF. CDR3 coding DNA: TGTGCCAGCAGCCACCAGAACGGGGGCTACACCTTC.

The V and J genes are TRBV21-1 and TRBJ1-4. TRBV21-1 is deemed a pseudogene. The CDR3 length is 15 residues. The CDR3 sequence: CASSNRGGHNEKLFF. DNA for the CDR3: TGTGCCAGCAGCAACCGCGGGGGGCATAATGAAAAACTGTTTTTT.

V and J are TRBV18 and TRBJ1-2; 12 positions match TRBD1. Germline V gene lookup returns CDR1 KGHSH and CDR2 LQKENI. Losses at the gene ends were 3 bases for V and 4 bases for J; bases not matched to a gene: 3. The length of the CDR3 is 15 residues. Here the CDR3 reads CASSPGTGGTYGYTF. CDR3 coding DNA: TGTGCCAGCTCACCGGGGACAGGGGGCACCTATGGCTACACCTTC.

The V call is TRBV21-1, the J call TRBJ2-1; TRBD2, the table's D call, lacks a check against the DNA. TRBV21-1 is an annotated pseudogene. This CDR3 has 15 residues. The CDR3 nucleotides read TGTGCCAGCAGCCCCCGTCGTCTTTTCTACGATGAGCAGTTCTTC. Translating it yields CASSPRRLFYDEQFF.

This sequence joins TRBV10-3 and TRBJ1-2; 7 positions agree with TRBD1. This CDR3 has 13 residues. Germline V gene data show CDR1 as ENHRY and CDR2 as SYGVKD. After removal of 9 bases from V and 8 bases from J, the junction contained 12 bases not matched to a gene. CDR3 in DNA: TGTGCCATTACATCCCGGGACAGCGAAGGCTACACCTTC. It is translated as CAITSRDSEGYTF.